Following are 2 T cell receptor beta chains from one sample sequenced in a study of shared clonotypes between healthy human individuals. TCRdb keeps only in-frame clones here, not all; method: immunoSEQ multiplex PCR. The table lists about 2.5 million clones, 80% to 95% of them singletons, with 0.3% to 0.4% in the top ten. The sample comprised naive CD4+ T cells from PBMCs. Specified subset: CD45RA+ positively selected. The receptors stem from a man younger than 35 in good health. Some clones in this sample may be carry-over from other donors' samples.

This clone was detected only once. The chain uses TRBV5-1 and TRBJ2-7; TRBD2 agrees at 10 bases. After removal of 6 bases from V and 3 bases from J, the junction contained 6 bases not matched to a gene. CDR3 length equals 14 residues. Germline lookup yields CDR1 SGHRS and CDR2 YFSETQ. The CDR3: CASNFSSGSYEQYF. The CDR3, as DNA: TGCGCCAGCAACTTTTCTAGCGGGAGCTACGAGCAGTACTTC.

The rearrangement links TRBV11-2 to TRBJ2-7, with TRBD1 as a possible D gene (5 bases). V was shortened by 5 bases and J by 9 bases, with 17 bases between the two germline ends. Germline CDR1 and CDR2: SGHAT and FQNNGV. CDR3 length: 13 amino acids. The CDR3 DNA follows: TGTGCCAGCAGCATCCAGGGCCGAATAGTGCAGTACTTC. Encoded protein: CASSIQGRIVQYF.